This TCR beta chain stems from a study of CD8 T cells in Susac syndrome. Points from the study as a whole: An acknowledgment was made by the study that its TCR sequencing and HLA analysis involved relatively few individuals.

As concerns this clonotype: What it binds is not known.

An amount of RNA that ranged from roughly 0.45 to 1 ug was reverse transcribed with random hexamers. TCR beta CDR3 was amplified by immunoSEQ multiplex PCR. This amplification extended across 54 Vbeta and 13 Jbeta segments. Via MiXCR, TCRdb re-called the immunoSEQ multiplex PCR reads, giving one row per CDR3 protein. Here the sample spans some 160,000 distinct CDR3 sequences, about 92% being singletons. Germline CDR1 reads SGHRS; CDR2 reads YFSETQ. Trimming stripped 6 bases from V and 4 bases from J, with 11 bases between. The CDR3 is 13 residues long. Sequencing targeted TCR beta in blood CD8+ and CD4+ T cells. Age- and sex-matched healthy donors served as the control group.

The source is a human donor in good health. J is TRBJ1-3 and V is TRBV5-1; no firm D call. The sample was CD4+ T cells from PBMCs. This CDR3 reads CASTLGGGNTIYF. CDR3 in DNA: TGCGCCAGCACCCTTGGTGGGGGAAACACCATATATTTT. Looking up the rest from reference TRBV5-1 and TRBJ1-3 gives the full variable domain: KAGVTQTPRYLIKTRGQQVTLSCSPISGHRSVSWYQQTPGQGLQFLFEYFSETQRNKGNFPGRFSGRQFSNSRSEMNVSTLELGDSALYLCASTLGGGNTIYFGEGSWLTVV.